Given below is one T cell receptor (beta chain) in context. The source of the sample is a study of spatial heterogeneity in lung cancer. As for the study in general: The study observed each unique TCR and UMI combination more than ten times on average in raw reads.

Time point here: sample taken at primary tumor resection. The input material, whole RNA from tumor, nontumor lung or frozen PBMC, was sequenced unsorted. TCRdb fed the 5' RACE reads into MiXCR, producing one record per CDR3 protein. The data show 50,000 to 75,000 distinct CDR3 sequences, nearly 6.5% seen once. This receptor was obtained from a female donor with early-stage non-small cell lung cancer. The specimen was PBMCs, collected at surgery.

The DNA of the CDR3 is TGTGCCAGCAGCTTGGGGGCAGGCCTCTATGGCTACACCTTC. Its translation is CASSLGAGLYGYTF. V usage is TRBV5-6 and J usage is TRBJ1-2; no definite D call. Trimming removed 0 bases from V and 4 bases from J, with 10 bases in between. The length of the CDR3 is 14 residues. The germline V gene encodes CDR1 SGHDT and CDR2 YYEEEE.